These 19 T cell receptor beta chains were all obtained from the same sample, sequenced in a study of blood T cells in healthy people across ages. Then a second PCR, running roughly 7 to 11 cycles, was carried out with a sample-barcoded 5' primer and a J-beta primer mix. TCRdb processed the 5' RACE reads anew with MiXCR; each CDR3 protein has one entry. Here the sample spans over a million distinct CDR3 sequences, roughly a quarter being singletons. This sample also appeared in a second study, on T cells of mothers and their children.

The sequencing input was blood. The receptor set was obtained from a girl aged 2-10 years in good health.

Only a few counts were recorded for this clonotype. The chain joins TRBV29-1 to TRBJ1-1, with D perhaps TRBD1 (6 bases). V lost 6 bases to trimming and J lost 0 bases, with 14 bases between them. The CDR3 is made up of 14 amino acids. Looked up from germline, CDR1 is SQVTM and CDR2 is ANQGSEA. For the CDR3, the DNA is TGCAGCGTGCTGACAGGACCTATGAACACTGAAGCTTTCTTT. As protein: CSVLTGPMNTEAFF.

This clonotype came up a few times. The chain combines TRBV4-1 with TRBJ2-7, with D possibly TRBD2 on 6 matching bases. CDR1 is MGHRA, CDR2 YSYEKL, per germline. The length of the CDR3 is 14 residues. Deletions cut 3 bases from V and 4 bases from J, with 13 bases between. CDR3 coding DNA: TGCGCCAGCAGCCAGCCGGGACTTATTTACGAGCAGTACTTC. Amino acids: CASSQPGLIYEQYF.

The chain is built from TRBV7-6 and TRBJ2-5, with D maybe TRBD2 (5 bases). Germline values: CDR1 SGHVS, CDR2 FNYEAQ. CDR3 size: 16 residues. V lost 5 bases and J 4 bases, leaving 20 bases between the germline ends. The CDR3 nucleotides read TGTGCCAGCAGCCCGGAAGCCGCTGGACGGGGAGAGACCCAGTACTTC. Translated: CASSPEAAGRGETQYF.

This clonotype has just a few counts. The chain combines TRBV3-1 with TRBJ2-1; 8 positions agree with TRBD2. CDR3 length: 14 amino acids. V lost 6 bases, J lost 5 bases, and 6 bases stayed unmatched. The germline CDR1 and CDR2 sequences are LGHDT and YNNKEL (reference sequence). CDR3 in DNA: TGTGCCAGCAGTGTTAGCGGGACCGACAATGAGCAGTTCTTC. Its translation: CASSVSGTDNEQFF.

This chain connects TRBV7-2 to TRBJ2-5; the D gene is possibly TRBD1 (8 bases). The better agreement between TRBJ2-1 and the DNA end casts doubt on the J call. Germline V lookup: CDR1 SGHTA, CDR2 FQGNSA. The CDR3 loop spans 15 amino acids. CDR3 in amino acids: CASSLAQGGWNEQFF. CDR3 sequence (DNA): TGTGCCAGCAGCCTCGCACAGGGGGGGTGGAATGAGCAGTTCTTC.

This clonotype was detected only a few times. This chain uses TRBV29-1 with TRBJ2-5, with 7 nucleotides matching TRBD2. Germline V gene data show CDR1 as SQVTM and CDR2 as ANQGSEA. The ends lost 2 bases at V and 5 bases at J; junction bases unmatched: 11. The length of the CDR3 is 15 residues. The CDR3 protein is CSVERGLAERETQYF. The CDR3, as DNA: TGCAGCGTTGAAAGAGGTCTAGCGGAGAGGGAGACCCAGTACTTC.

The sample holds a few counts of this clonotype. V and J are TRBV7-2 and TRBJ2-5; D could derive from TRBD1 or TRBD2 (6 bases each). Trimming took off 7 bases at V and 11 bases at J, with 20 bases between the two ends. The germline V gene has CDR1 SGHTA and CDR2 FQGNSA. The CDR3 runs to 13 residues. This chain's CDR3 is CASTTWGAREQYF. CDR3 in DNA: TGTGCCAGCACCACCTGGGGGGCGAGGGAGCAGTACTTC.

CDR3: CASSLVVQGERTEAFF. In DNA, the CDR3 is TGTGCCAGCAGCTTAGTAGTACAGGGGGAGAGGACTGAAGCTTTCTTT. The chain uses TRBV7-9 and TRBJ1-1; 8 nucleotides match TRBD1. The CDR3 consists of 16 residues. V gave up 1 base and J gave up 5 bases; unmatched junction bases: 9. The germline gives CDR1 SEHNR, CDR2 FQNEAQ (reference sequence).

This clonotype was counted between two and nine times. The chain couples TRBV6-1 to TRBJ2-1, with TRBD1 matching over 10 bases. CDR1 and CDR2 (germline): MNHNS, SASEGT. The CDR3 is 13 residues long. J gave up 6 bases and V 8 bases, and 4 bases lay outside the gene matches. The CDR3 bases are TGTGCCAGCCCGGACAGGGGGATCAATGAGCAGTTCTTC. It codes for CASPDRGINEQFF.

The V gene is TRBV7-6, the J gene TRBJ2-5; D is unclear. The CDR3 consists of 16 residues. Looked up from germline, CDR1 is SGHVS and CDR2 is FNYEAQ. Trimming removed 0 bases at V and 2 bases at J, with 13 bases between. CDR3 sequence (DNA): TGTGCCAGCAGCTTAGCAGTCGAGATGTTGCAAGAGACCCAGTACTTC. Translated, it gives CASSLAVEMLQETQYF.

This chain connects TRBV4-1 to TRBJ1-4; D is possibly TRBD1 (5 bases). CDR1 and CDR2 from the germline V gene are MGHRA and YSYEKL. The CDR3 has 15 amino acids. V lost 4 bases to trimming and J lost 5 bases, with 14 bases between them. CDR3 protein: CASSLDRDPNEKLFF. CDR3 nucleotides: TGCGCCAGCAGCCTAGACCGGGACCCAAATGAAAAACTGTTTTTT.

In this sample, this clonotype turned up a few times. The chain carries TRBV4-3 and TRBJ2-7; D perhaps matches TRBD2 (6 bases). This CDR3 has 14 amino acids. Trimming pared 1 base from V and 8 bases from J, leaving 15 bases between. In germline, CDR1 is LGHNA, CDR2 YSLEER. CDR3: CASSQVPGGVKQYF. CDR3 coding DNA: TGCGCCAGCAGCCAAGTTCCAGGAGGGGTGAAGCAGTACTTC.

In its sample, this clonotype was seen many times. V gene TRBV7-2 combines with J gene TRBJ2-1; no firm D call. The end of the DNA is better explained by TRBJ2-7, so the J call may be wrong. This CDR3 comprises 13 residues. Germline V gives CDR1 SGHTA, CDR2 FQGNSA. CDR3 in amino acids: CASSYGIAYEQYF. The CDR3, as DNA: TGTGCCAGCAGCTACGGCATAGCTTACGAGCAGTACTTC.

This clonotype was found a few times. The CDR3 ends on some other residue instead of the conserved phenylalanine or tryptophan, so this is likely a read error. This rearrangement joins TRBV28 to TRBJ1-3; TRBD1 is a possible D gene (6 bases). The CDR3 totals 16 residues. Trimming removed 5 bases at V and 0 bases at J, with 14 bases between. Germline CDR1 and CDR2: MDHEN and SYDVKM. The CDR3 loop is CASSPGGTLSGNTIYL. The CDR3 nucleotides read TGTGCCAGCAGTCCCGGAGGGACACTCTCTGGAAACACCATATATCTT.

In this sample, this clonotype turned up a few times. The chain joins TRBV4-1 to TRBJ2-7; 10 bases fit TRBD1. Unmatched junction bases numbered 6, after V lost 0 bases and J lost 4 bases. The CDR3 sequence is 16 residues long. Germline V lookup: CDR1 MGHRA, CDR2 YSYEKL. CDR3 sequence reads: CASSQDPGQGFYEQYF. The CDR3 nucleotides read TGCGCCAGCAGCCAAGATCCGGGACAGGGGTTTTACGAGCAGTACTTC.

The chain recombines TRBV7-8 with TRBJ2-7; D may correspond to TRBD1 or TRBD2 (5 bases each). Trimming left V 1 base short and J 0 bases short, with 16 bases between. This CDR3 has 17 residues. Germline V gene sequence: CDR1 SGHVS, CDR2 FQNEAQ. This CDR3 reads CASSLEVGRVASYEQYF. CDR3 coding DNA: TGTGCCAGCAGCTTAGAGGTGGGGCGGGTGGCCTCCTACGAGCAGTACTTC.

A few counts support this clonotype. This chain uses TRBV9 with TRBJ1-2, with 7 bases that match TRBD1. This CDR3 has 15 amino acids. V trimming: 3 bases; J trimming: 7 bases; junction bases outside the gene matches: 12. CDR1 and CDR2 (germline): SGDLS, YYNGEE. CDR3 DNA: TGTGCCAGCAGCGATCGACAGGGATTAAGCTTTGGCTACACCTTC. The encoded protein is CASSDRQGLSFGYTF.

The sample holds a few counts of this clonotype. The J gene is TRBJ2-5, the V gene TRBV29-1; D remains unclear. This CDR3 is built from 11 residues. V lost 6 bases, J lost 5 bases, and 10 bases lay in between. Per the germline V gene, CDR1 is SQVTM and CDR2 is ANQGSEA. This CDR3 is CSVPRPETQYF. CDR3 nucleotides: TGCAGCGTCCCGCGACCTGAGACCCAGTACTTC. Together with reference TRBV29-1 and TRBJ2-5, the CDR3 gives the full variable domain: SAVISQKPSRDICQRGTSLTIQCQVDSQVTMMFWYRQQPGQSLTLIATANQGSEATYESGFVIDKFPISRPNLTFSTLTVSNMSPEDSSIYLCSVPRPETQYFGPGTRLLVL.

The chain recombines TRBV4-1 with TRBJ2-7, with 7 bases fitting TRBD2. CDR3 length: 18 amino acids. Germline V gene lookup returns CDR1 MGHRA and CDR2 YSYEKL. V shed 2 bases and J 6 bases; nucleotides not matched to a gene: 19. The CDR3 is CASSQPKVGDYDWGEQYF. The CDR3 region has the DNA TGCGCCAGCAGCCAACCCAAGGTCGGGGACTACGACTGGGGCGAGCAGTACTTC.